The clone carrying this T cell receptor beta chain showed up just a few times. This sample is part of a study of blood T cell repertoires in COVID-19. Study information: Nucleic acid was either cDNA or gDNA, and it came from T cells, B-cell-depleted T cells, or PBMCs.

Measured with immunoSEQ multiplex PCR; TCRdb has only the in-frame clones, and not every one. Among approximately 76,000 clones listed, 70% to 75% were seen once. The receptor was derived from a woman between 65 and 79 years old with acute or convalescent COVID-19. Input material: peripheral blood.

This CDR3 reads CSVEGRTAEGRELFF. The CDR3 nucleotides read TGCAGCGTTGAAGGCCGGACGGCCGAGGGAAGGGAGCTGTTTTTT. V gene TRBV29-1 combines with J gene TRBJ2-2; D may be TRBD2 (5 bases). Trimming stripped 1 base from V and 9 bases from J, with 18 bases between. This CDR3 region has 15 residues. CDR1 SQVTM and CDR2 ANQGSEA come from the germline V gene.